Shown below are 13 T cell receptor beta chains from a single sample sequenced in a study of beta chain features in type 1 diabetes. No antigen is known for these receptors. Whole-study findings and limits: Moderate yet significant TCRB CDR3 shortening was seen in Type 1 diabetes patients in all four CD4+ subsets.

The whole isolated RNA underwent reverse transcription, so sequencing captured expressed TCRB transcripts. Method: immunoSEQ multiplex PCR; TCRdb's copy keeps in-frame clones and lacks some. Found here are 120,000 or so clones, 17% of them singletons; the top ten hold about 2.4%. The sequencing sample was made of central memory CD4+ T cells from blood. The source of these receptors is a young man with type 1 diabetes.

The table lists this clone with a few counts. J is TRBJ2-1 and V is TRBV30; D tentatively fits TRBD1 or TRBD2 (6 bases each). This CDR3 contains 13 residues. Trimming shortened V by 1 base and J by 7 bases, and 11 bases separated the two germline ends. CDR1 GTSNPN and CDR2 SVGIG come from the germline V gene (reference sequence). The CDR3 DNA reads TGTGCCTGGAGTGGGCCGGGGGCGAATGAGCAGTTCTTC. Protein: CAWSGPGANEQFF.

V gene TRBV7-2 combines with J gene TRBJ2-7, with TRBD1 as a possible D gene (6 bases). V lost 3 bases, J lost 4 bases, and 13 bases lay in between. The CDR3 is 14 residues long. From germline, CDR1 is SGHTA and CDR2 FQGNSA. The CDR3 DNA follows: TGTGCCAGCAGCTTTAGAACCACAGGGTACGAGCAGTACTTC. Translation gives CASSFRTTGYEQYF.

This chain links TRBV5-6 with TRBJ1-3, with no clear D. The germline CDR1 and CDR2 sequences are SGHDT and YYEEEE. V was trimmed by 10 bases and J by 0 bases, leaving 20 bases between them. The CDR3 is 16 residues long. CDR3 sequence (DNA): TGTGCCTTCTCCACCTCCGCGCGGTTCTCTGGAAACACCATATATTTT. As protein: CAFSTSARFSGNTIYF.

The sample holds a few counts of this clone. The genes are TRBV9 and TRBJ2-1; D is perhaps TRBD2 (6 bases). Germline CDR1 and CDR2: SGDLS and YYNGEE. V lost 0 bases to trimming and J lost 3 bases, with 16 bases between them. This CDR3 spans 17 amino acids. The DNA of the CDR3 is TGTGCCAGCAGCGTAGCCGGTACTAGCTTATTCTACAATGAGCAGTTCTTC. Protein sequence: CASSVAGTSLFYNEQFF. The full variable domain, in which reference TRBV9 and TRBJ2-1 provide the parts outside the CDR3, is DSGVTQTPKHLITATGQRVTLRCSPRSGDLSVYWYQQSLDQGLQFLIQYYNGEERAKGNILERFSAQQFPDLHSELNLSSLELGDSALYFCASSVAGTSLFYNEQFFGPGTRLTVL.

This clone was detected many times. V and J are TRBV5-1 and TRBJ1-2; D is possibly TRBD1 (5 bases). From germline, CDR1 is SGHRS and CDR2 YFSETQ. Between the trimmed V and J ends, which lost 3 bases and 2 bases, there was a span of 11 bases. There are 14 residues in the CDR3. CDR3 loop: CASSSRTQNYGYTF. The CDR3 DNA reads as TGCGCCAGCAGCTCAAGGACACAGAACTATGGCTACACCTTC.

The rearrangement links TRBV7-9 to TRBJ2-5; TRBD2 matches 7 bases. The CDR3 is 14 residues long. Trimming took 10 bases from V and 11 from J; bases not matched to a gene: 19. The germline CDR1 and CDR2 sequences are SEHNR and FQNEAQ (reference sequence). CDR3 bases: TGTGCCACGGGAGGCACTAGCCAACCTGGGGAGCAGTACTTC. Protein: CATGGTSQPGEQYF.

The chain recombines TRBV10-3 with TRBJ2-6; no clear D. The germline V gene encodes CDR1 ENHRY and CDR2 SYGVKD. The CDR3 has 11 residues. Trimming removed 2 bases from V and 7 bases from J, with 0 bases in between. This CDR3 is CAISEANVLTF. CDR3 DNA sequence: TGTGCCATCAGTGAGGCCAACGTCCTGACTTTC.

This rearrangement joins TRBV30 to TRBJ1-1; 10 nucleotides align to TRBD1. This CDR3 spans 16 amino acids. V gave up 2 bases and J gave up 1 base; unmatched junction bases: 7. Germline CDR1 is GTSNPN and CDR2 is SVGIG (reference sequence). The CDR3 loop reads CAWSSLGTGANTEAFF. For the CDR3, the DNA is TGTGCCTGGAGTTCCCTAGGGACAGGGGCGAACACTGAAGCTTTCTTT.

This clone was observed at least ten times. This chain links TRBV30 with TRBJ2-7, with D possibly being TRBD1 (6 bases). The V and J ends lost 2 bases and 3 bases respectively, with 11 bases between them. CDR3 length: 13 residues. Germline lookup yields CDR1 GTSNPN and CDR2 SVGIG (reference sequence). The CDR3 DNA follows: TGTGCCTGGAGTTCGCAGGGGAGCTACGAGCAGTACTTC. This translates into CAWSSQGSYEQYF.

The rearrangement uses TRBV28 and TRBJ1-3; the D is unclear. CDR1 and CDR2 (germline): MDHEN, SYDVKM. CDR3 length: 14 residues. The germline V and J ends were trimmed by 3 bases and 0 bases, with 6 bases remaining between them. The CDR3 spells CASSFYASGNTIYF. As DNA, the CDR3 is TGTGCCAGCAGTTTTTATGCCTCTGGAAACACCATATATTTT.

This clone was recorded a few times. This chain connects TRBV7-9 to TRBJ2-3, with a weak D call TRBD2 (5 bases). CDR3 length: 15 amino acids. CDR1 is SEHNR, CDR2 FQNEAQ, per germline (reference sequence). With 5 bases removed from V and 3 bases from J, the gap between germline ends came to 15 bases. The CDR3 spells CASSPWVAKTDTQYF. The CDR3, as DNA: TGTGCCAGCAGCCCTTGGGTAGCGAAGACAGATACGCAGTATTTT.

The table lists this clone with a few counts. V is TRBV27 and J is TRBJ2-3; D perhaps matches TRBD2 (5 bases). Germline lookup yields CDR1 MNHEY and CDR2 SMNVEV (reference sequence). This CDR3 contains 14 residues. Trimming shortened V by 8 bases and J by 3 bases, and 15 bases separated the two germline ends. This chain's CDR3 is CASPSWAGTDTQYF. The CDR3 DNA is TGTGCCAGCCCTTCCTGGGCGGGTACAGATACGCAGTATTTT.

The table lists this clone with a few counts. The chain combines TRBV28 with TRBJ1-2, with D unresolved. Germline V gene data show CDR1 as MDHEN and CDR2 as SYDVKM. V was shortened by 7 bases and J by 8 bases, with 20 bases between the two germline ends. This CDR3 region has 14 residues. The CDR3 here is CASTLTSAPSGYTF. Written as DNA, the CDR3 is TGTGCCAGCACCTTAACCTCGGCACCCTCGGGCTACACCTTC.